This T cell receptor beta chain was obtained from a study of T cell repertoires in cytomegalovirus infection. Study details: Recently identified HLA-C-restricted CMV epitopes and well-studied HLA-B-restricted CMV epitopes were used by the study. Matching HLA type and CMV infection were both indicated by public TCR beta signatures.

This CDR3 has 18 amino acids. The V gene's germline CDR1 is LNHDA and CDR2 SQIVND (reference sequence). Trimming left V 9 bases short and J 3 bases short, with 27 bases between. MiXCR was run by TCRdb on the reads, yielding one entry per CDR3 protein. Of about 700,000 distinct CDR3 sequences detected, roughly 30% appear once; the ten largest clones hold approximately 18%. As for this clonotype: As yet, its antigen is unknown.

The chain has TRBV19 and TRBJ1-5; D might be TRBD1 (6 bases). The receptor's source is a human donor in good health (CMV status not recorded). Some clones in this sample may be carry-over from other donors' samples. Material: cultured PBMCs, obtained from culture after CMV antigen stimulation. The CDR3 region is CASSSLRGGGNTNQPQHF. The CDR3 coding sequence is TGTGCCAGCTCATCACTACGGGGGGGCGGCAATACCAATCAGCCCCAGCATTTT.